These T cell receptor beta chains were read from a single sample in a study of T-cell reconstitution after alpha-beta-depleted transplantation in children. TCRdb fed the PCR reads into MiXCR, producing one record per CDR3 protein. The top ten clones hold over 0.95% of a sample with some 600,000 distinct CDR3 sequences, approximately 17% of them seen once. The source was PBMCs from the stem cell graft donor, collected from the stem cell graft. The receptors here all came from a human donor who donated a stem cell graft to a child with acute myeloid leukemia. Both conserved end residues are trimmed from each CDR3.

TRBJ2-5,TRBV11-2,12,ASSFSGRQETQY
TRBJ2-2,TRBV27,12,ASSFGLSTGELF
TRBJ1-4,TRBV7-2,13,ASSWRQGREEKLF
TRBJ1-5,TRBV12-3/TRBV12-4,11,ASSFDSNQPQH
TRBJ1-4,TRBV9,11,ASSRGFDEKLF
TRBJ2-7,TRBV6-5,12,ASSLPSGEYEQY
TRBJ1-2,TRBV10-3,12,AIRETTSLDGYT
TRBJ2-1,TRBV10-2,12,ASGWGQLYNEQF
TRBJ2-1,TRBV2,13,ASSGTGTVYNEQF
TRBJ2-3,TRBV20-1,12,SAPPGQGTDTQY
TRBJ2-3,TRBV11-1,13,ASSNQRGLTDTQY
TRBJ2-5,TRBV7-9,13,ASSSAQGVGETQY
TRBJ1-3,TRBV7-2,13,ASSLAGHGGNTIY
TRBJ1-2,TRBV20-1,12,SARVWDRDPGYT
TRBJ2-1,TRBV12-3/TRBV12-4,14,ASSSPGTGIVDEQF
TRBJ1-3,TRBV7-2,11,ASKRSSGNTIY
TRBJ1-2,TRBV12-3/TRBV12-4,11,ASSLSPTAGYT
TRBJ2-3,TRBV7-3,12,ASREREGADTQY
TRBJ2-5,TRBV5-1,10,ASSHRGETQY
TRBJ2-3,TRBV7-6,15,ASSVPQGAEATDTQY
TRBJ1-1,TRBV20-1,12,SAREGQGNTEAF
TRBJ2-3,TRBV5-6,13,ASSYLTAYTDTQY
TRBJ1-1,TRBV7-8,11,ASSLRMETEAF
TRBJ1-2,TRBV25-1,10,ASSGYRAGYT
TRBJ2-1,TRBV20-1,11,SAQRSSYNEQF
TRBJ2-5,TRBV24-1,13,ATSDFGTGEETQY
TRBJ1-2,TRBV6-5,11,ASSYDQGGGYT
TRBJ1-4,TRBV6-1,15,AISEGFEGHPNEKLF
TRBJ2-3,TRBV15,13,ATSTRQGRADTQY
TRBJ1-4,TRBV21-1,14,ASSRARDSQNEKLF
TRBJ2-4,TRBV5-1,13,ASSLYGQSKNIQY
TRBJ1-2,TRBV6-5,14,ASIWGALDKNYGYT
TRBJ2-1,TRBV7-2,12,ASSLSPTRNEQF
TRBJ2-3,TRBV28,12,ASCLAGSTDTQY
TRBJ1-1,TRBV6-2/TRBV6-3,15,ASKRGRYVEGNTEAF
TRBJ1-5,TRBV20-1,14,SASSNRGYSNQPQH
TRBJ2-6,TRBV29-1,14,SVRDSITSGANVLT
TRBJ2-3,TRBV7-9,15,ASSFSGNRGLPDTQY
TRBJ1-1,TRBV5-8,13,ASSLGQGRWTEAF
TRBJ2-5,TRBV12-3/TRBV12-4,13,ASSSRQGIQETQY
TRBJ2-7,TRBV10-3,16,AISVSHGQGGRSYEQY
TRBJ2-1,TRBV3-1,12,ASSPGLASDEQF
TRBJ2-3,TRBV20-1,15,SATGTSGGRLTDTQY
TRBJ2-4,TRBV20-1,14,SARDLEGAGKNIQY
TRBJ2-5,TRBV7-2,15,ASSLVAGTGVMKTQY
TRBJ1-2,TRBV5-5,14,ASSLYTGEVRGGYT
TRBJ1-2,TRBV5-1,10,ASTTGGRGYT
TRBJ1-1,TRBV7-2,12,ASSSGGGGTEAF
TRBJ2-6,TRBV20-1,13,SADPIGAGANVLT
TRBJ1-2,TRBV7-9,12,ASSFPGQGYGYT
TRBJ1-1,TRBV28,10,ASSFRGLRAF
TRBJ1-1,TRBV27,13,ASSPRWGGWTEAF
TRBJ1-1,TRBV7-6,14,ASSHRVAERNTEAF
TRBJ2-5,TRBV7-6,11,ASSLGVAETQY
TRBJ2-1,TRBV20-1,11,SAPVTGNREQF